The T cell receptor (beta chain) described here comes from a study of blood T cell repertoires in COVID-19. At the level of the study: From T cells, B-cell-depleted T cells, or PBMCs came the material, which was cDNA or gDNA.

Only in-frame clones appear in the TCRdb table, and some are missing; sequencing was by immunoSEQ multiplex PCR. The data show 130,000 to 150,000 clones, over 75% seen once. There are 16 residues in the CDR3. CDR1 and CDR2 (germline): MNHNY, SVGAGI (reference sequence). V dropped 6 bases and J dropped 2; count of bases not matched to a gene: 8. The clonotype comes from a woman aged 45-60 years with acute or convalescent COVID-19. The rearrangement links TRBV6-6 to TRBJ1-5, with 9 bases matching TRBD1. The specimen was peripheral blood. CDR3 bases: TGTGCCAGCAGCCCGGACAGGGGCCAGGGCAATCAGCCCCAGCATTTT. It specifies CASSPDRGQGNQPQHF.